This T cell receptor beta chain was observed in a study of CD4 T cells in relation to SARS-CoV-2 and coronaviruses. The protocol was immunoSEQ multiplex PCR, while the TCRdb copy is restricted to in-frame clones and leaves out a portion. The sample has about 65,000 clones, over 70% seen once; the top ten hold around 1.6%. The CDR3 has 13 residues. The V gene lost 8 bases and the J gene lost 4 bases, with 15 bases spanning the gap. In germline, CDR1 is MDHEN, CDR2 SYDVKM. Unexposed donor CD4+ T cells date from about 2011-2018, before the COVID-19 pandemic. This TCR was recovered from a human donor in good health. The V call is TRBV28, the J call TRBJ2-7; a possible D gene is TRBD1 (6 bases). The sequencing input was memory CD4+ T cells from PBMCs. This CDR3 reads CASGRDITYEQYF. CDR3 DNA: TGTGCCAGCGGCCGGGACATTACTTACGAGCAGTACTTC.